Presented here are 21 T cell receptor beta chains from one specimen sequenced in a study of cytomegalovirus exposure and HLA in healthy donors. The PCR contained 60 Vbeta and 13 Jbeta primers. TCRdb keeps only in-frame clones here, not all; method: immunoSEQ multiplex PCR. The data contain roughly 110,000 clones, roughly 73% of them singletons. Sequencing used PBMCs. The receptors stem from a middle-aged man in good health and CMV-seronegative.

The chain couples TRBV5-4 to TRBJ2-6; D gene unclear. Germline CDR1 SGHNT, CDR2 YYREEE (reference sequence). This CDR3 has 14 amino acids. Trimming pared 1 base from V and 4 bases from J, leaving 6 bases between. CDR3 in DNA: TGTGCCAGCAGCTTGTTCTCGGGGGCCAACGTCCTGACTTTC. Protein: CASSLFSGANVLTF.

There are a few counts of this clone. V and J are TRBV5-1 and TRBJ1-1; 7 positions agree with TRBD1. The CDR3 is 15 amino acids. V lost 0 bases to trimming and J lost 2 bases; unmatched junction nucleotides: 4. Germline V gives CDR1 SGHRS, CDR2 YFSETQ. The DNA for the CDR3 is TGCGCCAGCAGCTTGGTGCAGGGGGGAAACACTGAAGCTTTCTTT. Its protein is CASSLVQGGNTEAFF.

The rearrangement links TRBV11-2 to TRBJ2-7; 10 bases line up with TRBD1. This CDR3 has 14 residues. Trimming cost V 1 base and J 6 bases; bases outside gene matches: 3. Looked up from germline, CDR1 is SGHAT and CDR2 is FQNNGV. The CDR3 region is CASSLGGQGFEQYF. CDR3 coding DNA: TGTGCCAGCAGCTTAGGGGGACAGGGGTTCGAGCAGTACTTC. Based on the CDR3 plus reference TRBV11-2 and TRBJ2-7, the full variable domain is EAGVAQSPRYKIIEKRQSVAFWCNPISGHATLYWYQQILGQGPKLLIQFQNNGVVDDSQLPKDRFSAERLKGVDSTLKIQPAKLEDSAVYLCASSLGGQGFEQYFGPGTRLTVT.

This clone was detected only a few times. The chain uses TRBV7-2 and TRBJ1-2; a possible D gene is TRBD1 (5 bases). Germline CDR1 is SGHTA and CDR2 is FQGNSA. The CDR3 is 14 amino acids. The V end was cut by 2 bases, the J end by 3 bases, with 10 bases between. The DNA for the CDR3 is TGTGCCAGCAGCTTACAGGGATCGGACTATGGCTACACCTTC. This translates into CASSLQGSDYGYTF. The complete variable domain, with remaining parts taken from reference TRBV7-2 and TRBJ1-2, reads GAGVSQSPSNKVTEKGKDVELRCDPISGHTALYWYRQSLGQGLEFLIYFQGNSAPDKSGLPSDRFSAERTGGSVSTLTIQRTQQEDSAVYLCASSLQGSDYGYTFGSGTRLTVV.

This sequence joins TRBV5-1 and TRBJ2-3; TRBD1 agrees at 8 bases. The CDR3 extends over 15 amino acids. V shed 0 bases and J 1 base; nucleotides not matched to a gene: 1. Per germline, CDR1 SGHRS and CDR2 YFSETQ. The chain's CDR3 is CASSLVGQGTDTQYF. The DNA of the CDR3 is TGCGCCAGCAGCTTGGTGGGACAGGGCACAGATACGCAGTATTTT.

V usage is TRBV7-9 and J usage is TRBJ2-3, with 7 bases fitting TRBD2. The CDR3 runs 13 residues. The V gene's germline CDR1 is SEHNR and CDR2 FQNEAQ (reference sequence). Trimming cost V 4 bases and J 6 bases; bases outside gene matches: 4. CDR3 region: CASSWGGHDTQYF. Here the CDR3 DNA reads TGTGCCAGCAGCTGGGGAGGGCATGATACGCAGTATTTT.

The rearrangement uses TRBV6-5 and TRBJ2-2, with 11 positions matching TRBD2. The CDR3 spans 16 residues. Trimming took 4 bases from V and 6 from J; bases not matched to a gene: 7. CDR1 and CDR2 from the germline V gene are MNHEY and SVGAGI. The CDR3 reads CASSSQTSGGPGELFF. In DNA, the CDR3 is TGTGCCAGCAGTTCTCAAACTAGCGGGGGCCCCGGGGAGCTGTTTTTT.

The CDR3 reads CASSVVMNTEAFF. CDR3 nucleotide sequence: TGTGCCAGCAGCGTAGTTATGAACACTGAAGCTTTCTTT. The V gene is TRBV9, the J gene TRBJ1-1; the D is unclear. Germline values: CDR1 SGDLS, CDR2 YYNGEE. Trimming took 0 bases from V and 0 from J, leaving 3 bases between them. This CDR3 has 13 amino acids.

This clone was seen a handful of times. This chain uses TRBV5-1 with TRBJ2-5; 14 bases agree with TRBD2. J lost 5 bases, V lost 4 bases, and 7 bases had no gene match. Germline V CDR1 and CDR2: SGHRS, YFSETQ. The CDR3 has 16 residues. The CDR3 nucleotides are TGCGCCAGCAGCAAGGGACTAGCGGGGGCGATGGAGACCCAGTACTTC. It yields the protein CASSKGLAGAMETQYF. Filled out from reference TRBV5-1 and TRBJ2-5, the complete variable domain reads KAGVTQTPRYLIKTRGQQVTLSCSPISGHRSVSWYQQTPGQGLQFLFEYFSETQRNKGNFPGRFSGRQFSNSRSEMNVSTLELGDSALYLCASSKGLAGAMETQYFGPGTRLLVL.

The gene calls are TRBV7-2 and TRBJ1-4, with D tentatively TRBD1 (5 bases). V lost 0 bases and J 6 bases, leaving 14 bases between the germline ends. This CDR3 spans 16 amino acids. Germline V gives CDR1 SGHTA, CDR2 FQGNSA. In DNA form, the CDR3 reads TGTGCCAGCAGCTTAGCGCTGGCAGGAGGGGATGAAAAACTGTTTTTT. As protein: CASSLALAGGDEKLFF. Combining the CDR3 with reference TRBV7-2 and TRBJ1-4 gives the whole variable domain GAGVSQSPSNKVTEKGKDVELRCDPISGHTALYWYRQSLGQGLEFLIYFQGNSAPDKSGLPSDRFSAERTGGSVSTLTIQRTQQEDSAVYLCASSLALAGGDEKLFFGSGTQLSVL.

This clone was detected only once. This chain uses TRBV7-9 with TRBJ2-4, with TRBD2 matching over 7 bases. The V gene end was trimmed by 1 base and the J gene end by 7 bases; junction bases not matched to a gene: 4. The CDR3 runs to 14 residues. From germline, CDR1 is SEHNR and CDR2 FQNEAQ (reference sequence). DNA for the CDR3: TGTGCCAGCAGCTTAGGGGGGGGATTGAACATTCAGTACTTC. Its translation: CASSLGGGLNIQYF.

This chain joins TRBV6-6 and TRBJ1-2; no clear D gene. The CDR3 contains 11 residues. V was shortened by 11 bases and J by 4 bases, with 11 bases between the two germline ends. The germline gives CDR1 MNHNY, CDR2 SVGAGI (reference sequence). The CDR3 nucleotides read TGTGCCGCCGTTGGAGGCTATGGCTACACCTTC. Encoded protein: CAAVGGYGYTF.

V gene TRBV12-5 combines with J gene TRBJ1-6, with TRBD1 matching 7 bases. Germline CDR1 is LGHNT and CDR2 is FRNRAP. V shed 3 bases, J shed 9 bases, and the junction held 5 bases outside the gene matches. This CDR3 spans 14 amino acids. The CDR3 coding sequence is TGTGCTAGTGGTTTCGGTACAGGGGTTTCACCCCTCCACTTT. It specifies CASGFGTGVSPLHF. Drawing the rest from reference TRBV12-5 and TRBJ1-6, the complete variable domain is DARVTQTPRHKVTEMGQEVTMRCQPILGHNTVFWYRQTMMQGLELLAYFRNRAPLDDSGMPKDRFSAEMPDATLATLKIQPSEPRDSAVYFCASGFGTGVSPLHFGNGTRLTVT.

This clone was observed a single time. The chain couples TRBV5-5 to TRBJ1-6; 8 positions match TRBD1. The V gene's germline CDR1 is SGHKS and CDR2 YYEKEE (reference sequence). V lost 3 bases, J lost 5 bases, and 4 bases stayed unmatched. The CDR3 length is 15 residues. DNA for the CDR3: TGTGCCAGCAGCTGGGGGACAGGCGATAATTCACCCCTCCACTTT. Translation: CASSWGTGDNSPLHF.

V usage is TRBV19 and J usage is TRBJ2-6; the D is unclear. The germline V gene encodes CDR1 LNHDA and CDR2 SQIVND (reference sequence). The CDR3 has 15 residues. V lost 5 bases to trimming and J lost 4 bases, with 12 bases between them. DNA for the CDR3: TGTGCCAGTAGTTCACAGCCGCTCGGGGCCAACGTCCTGACTTTC. It yields the protein CASSSQPLGANVLTF.

The chain links TRBV27 to TRBJ2-3, with 11 bases lining up with TRBD2. Germline loops: CDR1 MNHEY, CDR2 SMNVEV (reference sequence). The CDR3 totals 16 residues. V lost 5 bases, J lost 2 bases, and 6 bases stayed unmatched. The CDR3 region has the DNA TGTGCCAGCAGTGTGAGACTAGCGGGGAACACAGATACGCAGTATTTT. It codes for CASSVRLAGNTDTQYF.

This rearrangement joins TRBV10-2 to TRBJ1-1, with 7 bases aligning to TRBD1. The CDR3 contains 14 residues. Trimming at V came to 5 bases and at J to 0 bases, leaving 3 bases not matched to a gene. In germline, CDR1 is WSHSY, CDR2 SAAADI. CDR3 coding DNA: TGCGCCAGCAGTCCCGACAGGGTGAACACTGAAGCTTTCTTT. It translates to CASSPDRVNTEAFF.

V is TRBV10-1 and J is TRBJ2-2; 11 bases agree with TRBD2. Looked up from germline, CDR1 is WNHNN and CDR2 is SYGVQD (reference sequence). CDR3 size: 17 residues. V was pared by 0 bases and J by 5 bases, with 5 bases of the junction left unmatched. This CDR3 is CASSESASGGYTGELFF. DNA for the CDR3: TGCGCCAGCAGTGAGTCTGCTAGCGGGGGGTATACCGGGGAGCTGTTTTTT.

This clone has more than one count but fewer than ten. The chain is built from TRBV4-2 and TRBJ1-4; tentative D call: TRBD1 (6 bases). Germline V gene data show CDR1 as LGHNA and CDR2 as YNFKEQ. V was trimmed by 0 bases and J by 4 bases, leaving 18 bases between them. The CDR3 length is 18 residues. CDR3 sequence reads: CASSQDLPSLGGNEKLFF. The CDR3 coding sequence is TGTGCCAGCAGCCAAGATCTCCCTTCGCTAGGGGGTAATGAAAAACTGTTTTTT.

The chain combines TRBV29-1 with TRBJ2-1; D is perhaps TRBD1 (5 bases). This CDR3 has 12 residues. The germline V and J ends were trimmed by 7 bases and 6 bases, with 13 bases remaining between them. The germline V gene encodes CDR1 SQVTM and CDR2 ANQGSEA. CDR3 region: CSARTGFNEQFF. The CDR3, as DNA: TGCAGCGCCAGAACAGGTTTCAATGAGCAGTTCTTC.

The chain combines TRBV5-1 with TRBJ2-1; TRBD2 agrees at 9 bases. The CDR3 runs 18 residues. With 5 bases clipped from V and 0 bases from J, the junction kept 12 bases outside the gene matches. Germline V gene sequence: CDR1 SGHRS, CDR2 YFSETQ. DNA for the CDR3: TGCGCCAGCAGTTCCGGACTAGCGATATGGAGCTCCTACAATGAGCAGTTCTTC. It codes for CASSSGLAIWSSYNEQFF.